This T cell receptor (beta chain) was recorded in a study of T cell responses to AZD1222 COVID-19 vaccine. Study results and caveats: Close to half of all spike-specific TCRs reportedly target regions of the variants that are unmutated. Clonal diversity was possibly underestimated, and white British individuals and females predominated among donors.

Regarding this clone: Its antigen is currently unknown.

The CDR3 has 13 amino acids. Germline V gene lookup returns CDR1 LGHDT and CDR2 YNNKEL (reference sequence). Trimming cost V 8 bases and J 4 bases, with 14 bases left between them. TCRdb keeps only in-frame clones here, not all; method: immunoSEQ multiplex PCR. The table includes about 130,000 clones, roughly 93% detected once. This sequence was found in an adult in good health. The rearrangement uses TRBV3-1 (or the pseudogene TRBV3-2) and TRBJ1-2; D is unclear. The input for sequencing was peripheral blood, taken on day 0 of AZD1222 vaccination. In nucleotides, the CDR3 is TGTGCCAGCGGCCGGGATCGGGGCTATGGCTACACCTTC. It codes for CASGRDRGYGYTF.